This T cell receptor beta chain was captured by sequencing in a study of blood T cell repertoires in COVID-19. Study in general: The samples span acute and convalescent COVID-19 from the United States, Italy and Spain.

Profiling relied on immunoSEQ multiplex PCR, and the TCRdb table lists in-frame clones only, not all of them. The sample holds hundreds of thousands of clones; around 86% are singletons and the top ten take roughly 11%. The sequencing sample was made of peripheral blood. This sequence originates from a man aged 50-60 years with COVID-19, enrolled during active disease.

The CDR3, as DNA: TGTGCCAGCAGTTTATCGGGGGTGGGAGGGGGCTACACCTTC. This encodes CASSLSGVGGGYTF. This rearrangement joins TRBV27 to TRBJ1-2, with D possibly TRBD1 on 5 matching bases. This CDR3 region has 14 residues. Looked up from germline, CDR1 is MNHEY and CDR2 is SMNVEV (reference sequence). V was cut by 0 bases and J by 8 bases, with 13 bases left in between.